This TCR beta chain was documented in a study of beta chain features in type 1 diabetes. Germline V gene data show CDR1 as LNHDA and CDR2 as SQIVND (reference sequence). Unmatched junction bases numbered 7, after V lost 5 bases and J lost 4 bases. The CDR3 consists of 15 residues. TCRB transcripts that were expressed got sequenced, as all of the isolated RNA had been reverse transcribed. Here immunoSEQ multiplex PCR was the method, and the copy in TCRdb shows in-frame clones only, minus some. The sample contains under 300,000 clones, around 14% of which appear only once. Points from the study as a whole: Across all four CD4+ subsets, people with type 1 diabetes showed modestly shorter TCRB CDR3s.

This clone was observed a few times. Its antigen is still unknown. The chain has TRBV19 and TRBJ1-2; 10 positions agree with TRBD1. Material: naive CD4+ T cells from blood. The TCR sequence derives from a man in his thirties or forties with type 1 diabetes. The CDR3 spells CASSSPGQGTYGYTF. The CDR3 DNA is TGTGCCAGTAGTTCACCGGGACAGGGGACCTATGGCTACACCTTC.